This is a list of T cell receptor beta chains from one sample in a study of cytomegalovirus exposure and HLA in healthy donors. Clones were read by immunoSEQ multiplex PCR, and TCRdb kept only the in-frame ones, dropping some. The clone table shows about 200,000 clones, with the ten largest holding 6.5%. Input material: PBMCs. The receptor source for this set is a man aged 25-45 years in good health and CMV-seronegative. CDR3s include the opening cysteine and the closing phenylalanine or tryptophan. The order of the fields is CDR3 length, J gene, V gene, CDR3 protein.

length: 19; J: TRBJ1-5; V: TRBV19; CDR3: CASSITGKHSTYSNQPQHF
length: 16; J: TRBJ2-1; V: TRBV7-3; CDR3: CASSSPGTAMYNEQFF
length: 13; J: TRBJ1-1; V: TRBV21-1; CDR3: CASLAGSNTEAFF
length: 13; J: TRBJ1-3; V: TRBV2; CDR3: CAGTQGARNTIYF
length: 15; J: TRBJ2-1; V: TRBV5-4; CDR3: CASSPSGSSYNEQFF
length: 12; J: TRBJ1-1; V: TRBV6-5; CDR3: CASSYAGVEAFF
length: 15; J: TRBJ2-5; V: TRBV4-3; CDR3: CASSPGQGRGETQYF
length: 15; J: TRBJ2-4; V: TRBV7-9; CDR3: CASSLNRGLGNIQYF
length: 12; J: TRBJ1-2; V: TRBV7-9; CDR3: CASAGGEYGYTF
length: 17; J: TRBJ2-4; V: TRBV5-6; CDR3: CASSLQGQDLAKNIQYF
length: 15; J: -; V: TRBV28; CDR3: CASRLAGDNIYEQYF
length: 16; J: TRBJ1-5; V: TRBV19; CDR3: CASSDSGTGNNQPQHF
length: 15; J: TRBJ1-1; V: TRBV19; CDR3: CASSNTGTSNTEAFF
length: 14; J: -; V: TRBV7-9; CDR3: CASSLSRRYYEQYF
length: 15; J: TRBJ1-5; V: TRBV28; CDR3: CASSLGGQAPEPQHF
length: 18; J: TRBJ2-3; V: TRBV7-8; CDR3: CASSLLTSGGASTDTQYF
length: 13; J: TRBJ1-1; V: TRBV10-3; CDR3: CAISTGLYTEAFF
length: 16; J: TRBJ1-3; V: TRBV11-2; CDR3: CASSLEGRSSGNTIYF
length: 16; J: TRBJ2-7; V: TRBV19; CDR3: CASSGELATASYEQYF
length: 14; J: TRBJ1-5; V: TRBV28; CDR3: CASSLGGAEQPQHF
length: 15; J: TRBJ2-7; V: TRBV6-5; CDR3: CASSYSGLAGWEQYF
length: 17; J: TRBJ2-2; V: TRBV11-3; CDR3: CASSLPTDRAGTGELFF
length: 14; J: TRBJ1-5; V: TRBV30; CDR3: CAWSKGASYQPQHF
length: 14; J: TRBJ2-5; V: TRBV5-5; CDR3: CASTPWRAVETQYF
length: 15; J: TRBJ1-1; V: TRBV25-1; CDR3: CASSDSTGASTEAFF
length: 15; J: TRBJ2-3; V: TRBV30; CDR3: CAWSRAGMRTDTQYF
length: 16; J: TRBJ2-7; V: TRBV6-5; CDR3: CASSYSGTGQPYEQYF
length: 15; J: TRBJ1-1; V: TRBV29-1; CDR3: CSVGWVTGGNTEAFF
length: 15; J: TRBJ1-1; V: TRBV18; CDR3: CASSPQLQGDTEAFF
length: 16; J: TRBJ1-3; V: TRBV11-2; CDR3: CASSPYTGGPGNTIYF
length: 16; J: TRBJ2-5; V: TRBV4-3; CDR3: CASSQGGVAGGETQYF
length: 14; J: TRBJ1-1; V: TRBV7-2; CDR3: CASSWDLRETEAFF